The rows below give T cell receptor beta chains drawn from one sample of a study of T cells in Graves' hyperthyroidism and ophthalmopathy. TCRdb called the multiplex PCR reads again in MiXCR, with one record for every CDR3 protein. The repertoire holds some 270,000 distinct CDR3 sequences, with approximately 13% as singletons. Sequenced sample: blood. The receptors shown here come from a woman aged 40 to 50 with Graves' hyperthyroidism. Both conserved end residues are part of each CDR3. A D gene is named only where the DNA matches it firmly. Clone size is shown for a subset of rows, as once, few, many or a class of expanded clone.

j_call,cdr3_length,d_call,v_call,clone_size,cdr3_aa,cdr3_nt
TRBJ2-3,17,TRBD2,TRBV27,many,CASSSAGLADFTDTQYF,TGTGCCAGCAGTTCCGCCGGACTAGCGGACTTCACAGATACGCAGTATTTT
TRBJ1-3,16,TRBD1,TRBV7-9,NA,CASSPRTGSGGNTIYF,TGTGCCAGCAGCCCCAGGACAGGGTCGGGTGGAAACACCATATATTTT
TRBJ1-1,12,NA,TRBV20-1,NA,CSANKEETEAFF,TGCAGTGCAAACAAGGAAGAGACTGAAGCTTTCTTT
TRBJ1-6,19,TRBD1,TRBV6-5,many,CASSYAGQGAYPYNSPLHF,TGTGCCAGCAGTTACGCGGGACAGGGGGCCTATCCATATAATTCACCCCTCCACTTT
TRBJ2-7,14,NA,TRBV28,NA,CASSYSLGAYEQYF,TGTGCCAGCAGCTACAGCCTGGGGGCCTACGAGCAGTACTTC
TRBJ2-2,17,TRBD2,TRBV18,few,CASSPGSGGTNTGELFF,TGTGCCAGCTCACCTGGCAGCGGGGGAACGAACACCGGGGAGCTGTTTTTT
TRBJ2-7,13,NA,TRBV30,many,CAWSVGVFYEQYF,TGTGCCTGGAGTGTTGGAGTGTTCTACGAGCAGTACTTC
TRBJ2-1,11,NA,TRBV29-1,NA,CSVDVLYEQFF,TGCAGCGTTGATGTGCTCTATGAGCAGTTCTTC
TRBJ2-7,17,NA,TRBV12-5,few,CASGPPGGRQRSYEQYF,TGTGCTAGTGGCCCTCCCGGCGGACGCCAGCGGTCCTACGAGCAGTACTTC
TRBJ2-5,15,TRBD2,TRBV7-8,many,CASSASLAGEETQYF,TGTGCCAGCAGCGCCTCCTTAGCGGGAGAAGAGACCCAGTACTTC
TRBJ2-5,15,NA,TRBV7-2,many,CASSFGGKDRETQYF,TGTGCCAGCAGCTTCGGAGGGAAGGATAGAGAGACCCAGTACTTC
TRBJ2-6,15,NA,TRBV12-3/TRBV12-4,many,CASSLASPWANVLTF,TGTGCCAGCAGTTTAGCGTCGCCGTGGGCCAACGTCCTGACTTTC
TRBJ2-1,15,TRBD2,TRBV10-3,many,CAISESSGSTDEQFF,TGTGCCATCAGTGAGTCTAGCGGGTCCACGGATGAGCAGTTCTTC
TRBJ2-5,12,NA,TRBV15,NA,CATSRVLETQYF,TGTGCCACCAGCAGAGTCCTGGAGACCCAGTACTTC
TRBJ2-3,18,NA,TRBV11-2,NA,CASSLGVWADYSTDTQYF,TGTGCCAGCAGCTTAGGGGTTTGGGCCGACTATAGCACAGATACGCAGTATTTT
TRBJ2-2,15,TRBD2,TRBV6-2/TRBV6-3,NA,CASSRTSGAPGELFF,TGTGCCAGCAGTCGGACTAGCGGGGCCCCAGGGGAGCTGTTTTTT
TRBJ2-5,16,TRBD2,TRBV7-7,few,CASSLAVAGGQETQYF,TGTGCTAGCAGCTTAGCAGTCGCGGGAGGACAAGAGACCCAGTACTTC
TRBJ2-3,16,TRBD2,TRBV6-6,many,CASSYSGREGPDTQYF,TGTGCCAGCAGTTACTCGGGGAGGGAGGGGCCAGATACGCAGTATTTT
TRBJ1-2,12,NA,TRBV9,NA,CASSRNIGGYTF,TGTGCCAGCAGCCGCAACATAGGTGGCTACACCTTC
TRBJ1-4,14,NA,TRBV27,few,CASSLGQVVEKLFF,TGTGCCAGCAGTTTAGGGCAGGTTGTGGAAAAACTGTTTTTT
TRBJ2-1,15,TRBD1,TRBV4-1,NA,CASSRDRGTGNEQFF,TGCGCCAGCAGCCGGGACCGCGGGACAGGAAATGAGCAGTTCTTC
TRBJ2-7,14,NA,TRBV11-3,NA,CASSPWGRDYEQYF,TGTGCCAGCAGCCCTTGGGGGCGAGACTACGAGCAGTACTTC